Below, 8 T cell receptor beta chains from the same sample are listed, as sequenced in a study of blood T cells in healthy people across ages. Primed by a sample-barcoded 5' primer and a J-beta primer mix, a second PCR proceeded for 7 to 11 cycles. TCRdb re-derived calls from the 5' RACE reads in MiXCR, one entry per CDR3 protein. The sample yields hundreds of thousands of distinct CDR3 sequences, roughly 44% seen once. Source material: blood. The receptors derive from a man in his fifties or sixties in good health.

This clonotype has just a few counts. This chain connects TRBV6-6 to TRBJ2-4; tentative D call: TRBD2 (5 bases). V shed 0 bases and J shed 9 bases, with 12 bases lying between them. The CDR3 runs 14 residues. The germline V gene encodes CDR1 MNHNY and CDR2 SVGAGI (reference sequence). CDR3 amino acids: CASSYSEGKGIQYF. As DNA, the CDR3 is TGTGCCAGCAGTTACTCTGAGGGAAAGGGCATTCAGTACTTC.

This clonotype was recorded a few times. DNA of the CDR3: TGCGCCAGCAGCTTGCAGGGTAGTCCTCAAAATGAGCAGTACTTC. It encodes CASSLQGSPQNEQYF. The chain is built from TRBV5-1 and TRBJ2-5, with D possibly matching TRBD1 (5 bases). This CDR3 is built from 15 residues. Deletions cut 1 base from V and 11 bases from J, with 21 bases between. CDR1 and CDR2 from the germline V gene are SGHRS and YFSETQ.

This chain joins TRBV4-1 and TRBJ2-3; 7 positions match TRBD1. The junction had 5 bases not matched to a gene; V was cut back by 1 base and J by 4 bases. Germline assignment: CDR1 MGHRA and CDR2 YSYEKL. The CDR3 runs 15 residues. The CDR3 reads CASSQGDRVADTQYF. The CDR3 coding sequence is TGCGCCAGCAGCCAAGGCGACAGGGTTGCAGATACGCAGTATTTT.

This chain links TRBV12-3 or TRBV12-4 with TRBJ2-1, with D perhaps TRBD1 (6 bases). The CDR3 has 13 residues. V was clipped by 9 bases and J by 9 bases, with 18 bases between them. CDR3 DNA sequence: TGTGCCAGTGGGACACTATCCCGGGGTGAGCAGTTCTTC. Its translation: CASGTLSRGEQFF.

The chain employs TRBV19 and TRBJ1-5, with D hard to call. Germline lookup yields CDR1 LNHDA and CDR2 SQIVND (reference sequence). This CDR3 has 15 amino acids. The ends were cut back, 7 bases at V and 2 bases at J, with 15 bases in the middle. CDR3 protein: CASTAWIEGNQPQHF. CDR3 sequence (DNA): TGTGCCAGTACCGCTTGGATAGAAGGCAATCAGCCCCAGCATTTT.

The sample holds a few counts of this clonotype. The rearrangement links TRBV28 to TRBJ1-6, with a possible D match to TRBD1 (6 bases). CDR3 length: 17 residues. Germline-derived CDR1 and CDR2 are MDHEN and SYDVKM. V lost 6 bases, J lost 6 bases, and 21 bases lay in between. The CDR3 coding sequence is TGTGCCAGCAGGCTGGGGGCCAGGGAAATTTCTAATTCACCCCTCCACTTT. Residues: CASRLGAREISNSPLHF. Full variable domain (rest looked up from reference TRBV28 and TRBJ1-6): DVKVTQSSRYLVKRTGEKVFLECVQDMDHENMFWYRQDPGLGLRLIYFSYDVKMKEKGDIPEGYSVSREKKERFSLILESASTNQTSMYLCASRLGAREISNSPLHFGNGTRLTVT.

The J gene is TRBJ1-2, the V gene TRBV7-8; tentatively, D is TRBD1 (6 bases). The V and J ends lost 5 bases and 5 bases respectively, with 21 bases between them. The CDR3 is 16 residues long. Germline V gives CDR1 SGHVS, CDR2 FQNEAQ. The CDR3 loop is CASSHTRPVGTYGYTF. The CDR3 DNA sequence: TGTGCCAGCAGCCACACTAGACCCGTGGGGACATATGGCTACACCTTC.

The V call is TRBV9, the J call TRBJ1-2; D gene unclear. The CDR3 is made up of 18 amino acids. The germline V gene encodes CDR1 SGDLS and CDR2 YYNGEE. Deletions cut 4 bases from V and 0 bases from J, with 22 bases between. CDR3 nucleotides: TGTGCCAGCAGCTCCCCTGGTGTAGGGCAGACGGCTAACTATGGCTACACCTTC. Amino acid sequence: CASSSPGVGQTANYGYTF.